A single sample is the source of the 20 T cell receptor beta chains below, sequenced in a study of cytomegalovirus exposure and HLA in healthy donors. PCR amplification relied on 60 Vbeta primers (plus 13 Jbeta primers). The assay was immunoSEQ multiplex PCR, and TCRdb's table has in-frame clones only and misses some. The sample carries 55,000 to 75,000 clones, 62% recorded once. Sequenced input: PBMCs. The source is a young man in good health and CMV-seronegative.

The rearrangement joins TRBV6-5 to TRBJ1-2, with TRBD1 identical over 9 bases. Germline trimming cut 4 bases from V and 6 bases from J; bases unmatched to any gene: 6. The CDR3 has 14 amino acids. The germline CDR1 and CDR2 sequences are MNHEY and SVGAGI. The CDR3 region is CASSFAGQGDGYTF. The CDR3 DNA sequence: TGTGCCAGCAGTTTCGCGGGACAGGGAGATGGCTACACCTTC.

This chain joins TRBV9 and TRBJ1-6; TRBD1 aligns across 8 bases. The germline CDR1 and CDR2 sequences are SGDLS and YYNGEE. The CDR3 extends over 15 amino acids. The junction had 7 bases not matched to a gene; V was cut back by 4 bases and J by 7 bases. The CDR3 loop is CASSPRTGNNSPLHF. The DNA for the CDR3 is TGTGCCAGCAGCCCCAGGACAGGGAACAATTCACCCCTCCACTTT.

This CDR3 reads CASSDSQVSGANVLTF. CDR3 sequence (DNA): TGTGCCAGCAGTGACTCGCAGGTCTCTGGGGCCAACGTCCTGACTTTC. The chain has TRBV6-4 and TRBJ2-6; D is unclear. Germline V gene lookup returns CDR1 MRHNA and CDR2 SNTAGT. The V end lost 0 bases, the J end lost 0 bases, and 6 bases lay between the germline ends. This CDR3 has 16 amino acids.

J is TRBJ2-1 and V is TRBV30; weak D call: TRBD1 (5 bases). Germline V gene lookup returns CDR1 GTSNPN and CDR2 SVGIG (reference sequence). V gave up 3 bases and J gave up 3 bases, with 12 bases separating them. This CDR3 is 14 amino acids long. For the CDR3, the DNA is TGTGCCTGGAGCAAAGGGGCCCTCTACAATGAGCAGTTCTTC. It is translated as CAWSKGALYNEQFF.

This clone was found a few times. The chain combines TRBV18 with TRBJ2-1; D may be TRBD2 (5 bases). There are 15 residues in the CDR3. Between the trimmed V and J ends, which lost 3 bases and 5 bases, there was a span of 14 bases. Germline V lookup: CDR1 KGHSH, CDR2 LQKENI. As DNA, the CDR3 is TGTGCCAGCTCACCCCCGGCTAGCAGCAACAATGAGCAGTTCTTC. Translation: CASSPPASSNNEQFF.

This clone showed up just a few times. This rearrangement joins TRBV5-3 to TRBJ1-1, with D perhaps TRBD1 (5 bases). Being an ORF, TRBV5-3 has a function that is uncertain. The V end was cut by 1 base, the J end by 1 base, with 8 bases between. There are 14 residues in the CDR3. The CDR3 DNA reads TGTGCCAGAAGCTTGAAAAGGGGGAACACTGAAGCTTTCTTT. It translates to CARSLKRGNTEAFF.

The CDR3 loop reads CASSAKSQGATYGYTF. The CDR3 DNA reads as TGCGCCAGCAGTGCTAAGTCCCAGGGGGCCACATATGGCTACACCTTC. The J gene is TRBJ1-2, the V gene TRBV10-1, with TRBD1 matching over 8 bases. J was trimmed by 5 bases and V by 4 bases; bases with no gene match: 12. Per germline, CDR1 WNHNN and CDR2 SYGVQD (reference sequence). The CDR3 has 16 residues.

This chain links TRBV6-5 with TRBJ2-5, with TRBD2 matching 11 bases. CDR1 and CDR2 from the germline V gene are MNHEY and SVGAGI. V gave up 4 bases and J gave up 9 bases; unmatched junction bases: 10. CDR3 length equals 15 residues. The CDR3 here is CASSLAGGNKRPQYF. The CDR3, as DNA: TGTGCCAGCAGTTTAGCGGGGGGGAACAAGAGACCCCAGTACTTC.

J is TRBJ2-5 and V is TRBV19; D might be TRBD2 (7 bases). The CDR3 has 14 amino acids. V was cut by 5 bases and J by 5 bases, with 15 bases left in between. Looked up from germline, CDR1 is LNHDA and CDR2 is SQIVND (reference sequence). The chain's CDR3 is CASSPRGGDETQYF. The CDR3 nucleotides read TGTGCCAGTAGTCCCAGGGGAGGGGACGAGACCCAGTACTTC.

The chain recombines TRBV7-6 with TRBJ1-2; D is unresolved. V was cut by 4 bases and J by 3 bases, with 12 bases left in between. The CDR3 loop spans 14 amino acids. From germline, CDR1 is SGHVS and CDR2 FNYEAQ. The CDR3 is CASSSHAGDYGYTF. CDR3 in DNA: TGTGCCAGCAGCTCGCATGCGGGCGACTATGGCTACACCTTC.

This clone was counted between two and nine times. This chain links TRBV7-9 with TRBJ1-2, with 9 bases fitting TRBD1. With V trimmed by 1 base and J by 4 bases, 4 bases remained unmatched. The CDR3 length is 15 residues. Per germline, CDR1 SEHNR and CDR2 FQNEAQ (reference sequence). CDR3 protein: CASSLGQGESYGYTF. The CDR3 DNA reads as TGTGCCAGCAGCTTAGGACAGGGGGAGAGCTATGGCTACACCTTC. Variable domain in full (rest from reference TRBV7-9 and TRBJ1-2): DTGVSQNPRHKITKRGQNVTFRCDPISEHNRLYWYRQTLGQGPEFLTYFQNEAQLEKSRLLSDRFSAERPKGSFSTLEIQRTEQGDSAMYLCASSLGQGESYGYTFGSGTRLTVV.

This clone was observed once. J is TRBJ1-5 and V is TRBV23-1; D unclear. Being an ORF, TRBV23-1 has a function that is uncertain. Trimming pared 0 bases from V and 6 bases from J, leaving 12 bases between. The CDR3 totals 15 residues. The CDR3 DNA is TGCGCCAGCAGTCAATCCTTACGGGTGACTCAGCCCCAGCATTTT. Translation: CASSQSLRVTQPQHF.

This chain's CDR3 is CASSLGIVAGGLAYEQYF. The CDR3 DNA reads as TGTGCCAGCAGCTTGGGTATCGTAGCGGGGGGTCTCGCCTACGAGCAGTACTTC. The chain recombines TRBV7-7 with TRBJ2-7, with TRBD2 matching over 10 bases. This CDR3 is 18 amino acids long. Germline values: CDR1 SSHAT, CDR2 FNYEAQ (reference sequence). V shed 3 bases, J shed 2 bases, and the junction held 13 bases outside the gene matches. Full variable domain (remainder filled in from reference TRBV7-7 and TRBJ2-7): GAGVSQSPRYKVTKRGQDVTLRCDPISSHATLYWYQQALGQGPEFLTYFNYEAQPDKSGLPSDRFSAERPEGSISTLTIQRTEQRDSAMYRCASSLGIVAGGLAYEQYFGPGTRLTVT.

This clone was counted only a few times. The chain joins TRBV6-1 to TRBJ1-5; D is uncertain. CDR1 is MNHNS and CDR2 is SASEGT in the germline V gene. This CDR3 has 15 residues. Deletions cut 1 base from V and 2 bases from J, with 9 bases between. CDR3 amino acids: CASSEGAPGNQPQHF. CDR3 sequence (DNA): TGTGCCAGCAGTGAAGGAGCTCCTGGCAATCAGCCCCAGCATTTT.

In this sample, this clone turned up a few times. This sequence joins TRBV9 and TRBJ2-7, with TRBD2 identical over 11 bases. The germline CDR1 and CDR2 sequences are SGDLS and YYNGEE. V dropped 1 base and J dropped 6; count of bases not matched to a gene: 6. The CDR3 length is 15 residues. CDR3 nucleotide sequence: TGTGCCAGCAGCGTAAGTAGCGGGGGGGCCAGCGAGCAGTACTTC. Translation gives CASSVSSGGASEQYF.

This chain joins TRBV4-1 and TRBJ1-3; a weak D match, TRBD1 (5 bases). V lost 8 bases and J lost 1, with 15 bases in between. CDR1 is MGHRA and CDR2 is YSYEKL in the germline V gene. The CDR3 covers 15 residues. The CDR3 DNA is TGCGCCAGCCAAGCCGGGCAGGGATCTGGAAACACCATATATTTT. The encoded protein is CASQAGQGSGNTIYF.

This clone was observed a single time. This chain uses TRBV13 with TRBJ2-5, with 9 bases lining up with TRBD1. This CDR3 has 15 amino acids. Germline trimming cut 5 bases from V and 4 bases from J; bases unmatched to any gene: 8. Germline CDR1 reads PRHDT; CDR2 reads FYEKMQ (reference sequence). This CDR3 is CASSPTTGGIETQYF. The CDR3 DNA is TGTGCCAGCAGCCCAACTACAGGGGGCATAGAGACCCAGTACTTC.

This clone was seen a few times. The chain joins TRBV6-1 to TRBJ1-2; 9 nucleotides align to TRBD1. Trimming took 3 bases from V and 6 from J; bases not matched to a gene: 11. CDR3 size: 16 residues. The germline V gene encodes CDR1 MNHNS and CDR2 SASEGT. DNA for the CDR3: TGTGCCAGCAGTGATCCCCCCGGGACAGGGATAAATGGCTACACCTTC. This codes for CASSDPPGTGINGYTF.

This clone was recorded only once. The chain links TRBV19 to TRBJ1-5; TRBD1 agrees at 9 bases. Germline V gene lookup returns CDR1 LNHDA and CDR2 SQIVND (reference sequence). With V trimmed by 6 bases and J by 4 bases, 7 bases remained unmatched. The CDR3 contains 15 residues. The CDR3 sequence is CASSQTGGRNQPQHF. The CDR3 DNA reads as TGTGCCAGTAGCCAAACAGGGGGCAGGAATCAGCCCCAGCATTTT.

This sequence joins TRBV11-2 and TRBJ2-7, with 7 bases aligning to TRBD2. Germline V CDR1 and CDR2: SGHAT, FQNNGV. This CDR3 is built from 13 residues. The V and J ends lost 6 bases and 5 bases, in that order; junction bases with no gene match: 7. The CDR3 DNA sequence: TGTGCCAGCAGTGTAGCGGGTGGCGACGAGCAGTACTTC. Residues: CASSVAGGDEQYF.